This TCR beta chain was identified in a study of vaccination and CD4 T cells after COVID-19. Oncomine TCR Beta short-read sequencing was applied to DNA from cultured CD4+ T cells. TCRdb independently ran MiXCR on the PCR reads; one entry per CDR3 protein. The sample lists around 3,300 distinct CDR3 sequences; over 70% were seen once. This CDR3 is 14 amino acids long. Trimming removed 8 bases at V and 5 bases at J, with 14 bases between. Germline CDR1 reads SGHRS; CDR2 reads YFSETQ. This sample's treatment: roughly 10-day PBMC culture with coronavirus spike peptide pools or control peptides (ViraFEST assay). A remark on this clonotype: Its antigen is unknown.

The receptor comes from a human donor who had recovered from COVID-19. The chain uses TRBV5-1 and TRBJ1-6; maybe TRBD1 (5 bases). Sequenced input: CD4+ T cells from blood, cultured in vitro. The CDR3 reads CASSGGSNNSPLHF. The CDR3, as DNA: TGCGCCAGTTCCGGGGGGAGTAATAATTCACCCCTCCACTTT. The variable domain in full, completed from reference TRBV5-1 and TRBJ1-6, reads KAGVTQTPRYLIKTRGQQVTLSCSPISGHRSVSWYQQTPGQGLQFLFEYFSETQRNKGNFPGRFSGRQFSNSRSEMNVSTLELGDSALYLCASSGGSNNSPLHFGNGTRLTVT.